The rows below give T cell receptor beta chains drawn from one sample of a study of T cells in Graves' hyperthyroidism and ophthalmopathy. TCRdb reanalysed the multiplex PCR reads using MiXCR and keeps one entry per CDR3 protein. Among 250,000 to 300,000 distinct CDR3 sequences listed, roughly 19% were seen once. Input material: blood. The receptors derive from a man aged 45-65 years with Graves' ophthalmopathy. Each CDR3 is given with its conserved first and last residue. Each record gives: J gene, clone size, V gene, D gene, CDR3 protein, CDR3 DNA. D genes are given only for firm matches. The size of a clone is reported for some rows only, either as once, few or many, or as a class for expanded clones.

>TRBJ2-5|few|TRBV6-1|.
CASSGRRLQDGETQYF
TGTGCCAGCAGTGGCCGAAGACTACAGGATGGAGAGACCCAGTACTTC
>TRBJ1-4|.|TRBV4-1|TRBD1
CASSQGQGLANEKLFF
TGCGCCAGCAGCCAGGGACAGGGTTTGGCTAATGAAAAACTGTTTTTT
>TRBJ2-1|many|TRBV7-3|TRBD2
CASSLNPNVGGPGTSGYNEQFF
TGTGCCAGCAGCTTAAATCCGAACGTTGGCGGCCCCGGGACTAGCGGCTACAATGAGCAGTTCTTC
>TRBJ2-7|many|TRBV7-9|.
CASSPFPYEQYF
TGTGCCAGCAGCCCCTTTCCCTACGAGCAGTACTTC
>TRBJ2-7|many|TRBV7-8|.
CASSLDLVTTYEQYF
TGTGCCAGCAGCTTAGATCTTGTCACTACCTACGAGCAGTACTTC
>TRBJ2-1|few|TRBV28|TRBD2
CASSLPGTSGMNEQFF
TGTGCCAGCAGTCTCCCTGGGACTAGCGGGATGAATGAGCAGTTCTTC
>TRBJ2-5|.|TRBV20-1|.
CSALLLVPETQYF
TGCAGTGCTCTCCTACTAGTTCCAGAGACCCAGTACTTC
>TRBJ2-1|many|TRBV30|TRBD2
CAGISGRANEQFF
TGTGCCGGCATTAGCGGGAGGGCCAATGAGCAGTTCTTC
>TRBJ1-5|many|TRBV2|TRBD1
CASSEMAGGSQPQHF
TGTGCCAGCAGTGAAATGGCAGGGGGGAGCCAGCCCCAGCATTTT
>TRBJ1-5|.|TRBV6-1|.
CASSELGASYRQPQHF
TGTGCCAGCAGTGAACTAGGGGCTTCCTACCGTCAGCCCCAGCATTTT
>TRBJ2-2|few|TRBV12-3/TRBV12-4|TRBD2
CASKSSPGGTTNTGELFF
TGTGCCAGCAAATCCTCTCCGGGGGGGACCACTAACACCGGGGAGCTGTTTTTT
>TRBJ2-1|many|TRBV7-3|TRBD2
CASSLITSGRREQFF
TGTGCCAGCAGCTTAATAACTAGCGGGAGGAGGGAGCAGTTCTTC
>TRBJ2-6|many|TRBV27|TRBD1
CASSWDRDLSGANVLTF
TGTGCCAGCAGTTGGGACAGAGACCTCTCCGGGGCCAACGTCCTGACTTTC
>TRBJ2-2|.|TRBV29-1|.
CSFQRTNTGELFF
TGCAGCTTCCAAAGGACGAACACCGGGGAGCTGTTTTTT
>TRBJ1-1|many|TRBV30|.
CAWKVDPNTEAFF
TGTGCCTGGAAGGTGGATCCGAACACTGAAGCTTTCTTT
>TRBJ1-4|many|TRBV3-1|.
CASSQDPGRNEKLFF
TGTGCCAGCAGCCAAGATCCGGGGCGGAATGAAAAACTGTTTTTT
>TRBJ2-5|.|TRBV5-1|TRBD2
CASSLGTSGSPRETQYF
TGCGCCAGCAGCTTGGGGACTAGCGGGAGCCCTCGAGAGACCCAGTACTTC
>TRBJ1-4|.|TRBV28|.
CASSPSGGSNEKLFF
TGTGCCAGCAGTCCCAGTGGGGGGAGTAATGAAAAACTGTTTTTT
>TRBJ2-1|.|TRBV19|.
CASSRSSAEQFF
TGTGCCAGTAGTAGGTCTAGCGCCGAGCAGTTCTTC
>TRBJ2-5|few|TRBV7-2|.
CASSLSAAETQYF
TGTGCCAGCAGCTTAAGCGCGGCGGAGACCCAGTACTTC
>TRBJ2-7|many|TRBV7-8|.
CASTRDRYHEQYF
TGTGCCAGCACCCGAGACAGGTACCACGAGCAGTACTTC
>TRBJ2-7|.|TRBV19|.
CASSSSGNEQYF
TGTGCCAGTAGTTCCTCGGGGAACGAGCAGTACTTC
>TRBJ1-5|many|TRBV14|.
CASSQEGGQPQHF
TGTGCCAGCAGCCAAGAAGGGGGTCAGCCCCAGCATTTT
>TRBJ1-2|.|TRBV6-2/TRBV6-3|.
CASSWTYSYTF
TGTGCCAGCAGTTGGACCTACAGCTACACCTTC
>TRBJ1-6|few|TRBV28|.
CASRRDGRSPLHF
TGTGCCAGCAGACGGGACGGTCGGTCACCCCTCCACTTT
>TRBJ1-1|many|TRBV5-1|TRBD1
CASSPRQGVGTEAFF
TGCGCCAGCAGCCCTAGACAGGGAGTGGGCACTGAAGCTTTCTTT
>TRBJ2-3|few|TRBV6-2/TRBV6-3|.
CASGRVLSTDTQYF
TGTGCCAGCGGACGGGTCCTTAGCACAGATACGCAGTATTTT
>TRBJ2-6|many|TRBV5-1|.
CASSLYSGANVLTF
TGCGCCAGCTCGCTTTACTCTGGGGCCAACGTCCTGACTTTC
>TRBJ2-7|many|TRBV28|TRBD2
CASTNPWGERLAGGTLYEQYF
TGTGCCAGCACCAACCCCTGGGGGGAACGACTAGCGGGAGGGACCTTATACGAGCAGTACTTC
>TRBJ2-7|few|TRBV24-1|.
CATSDFNGYEQYF
TGTGCCACCAGTGATTTTAACGGCTACGAGCAGTACTTC
>TRBJ2-4|.|TRBV6-2/TRBV6-3|TRBD2
CASSASGAGAQNIQYF
TGTGCCAGCAGTGCCTCCGGGGCGGGAGCACAAAACATTCAGTACTTC
>TRBJ2-1|few|TRBV20-1|TRBD2
CSARDRTSLSYNEQFF
TGCAGTGCTAGAGATAGGACTAGCCTGTCCTACAATGAGCAGTTCTTC
>TRBJ2-5|few|TRBV5-1|TRBD2
CASSGRAKETQYF
TGCGCCAGCAGCGGGAGGGCGAAAGAGACCCAGTACTTC
>TRBJ1-1|many|TRBV7-6|.
CASSPRSGTEAFF
TGTGCCAGCAGCCCAAGATCAGGCACTGAAGCTTTCTTT
>TRBJ1-5|.|TRBV19|TRBD1
CASSTRTGPQPQHF
TGTGCCAGTAGTACCCGGACAGGGCCTCAGCCCCAGCATTTT